These 14 T cell receptor beta chains came from one sample sequenced in a study of T-cell memory formation after mild COVID-19. Via MiXCR, TCRdb re-called the 5' RACE reads, giving one row per CDR3 protein. The sample has 260,000 or so distinct CDR3 sequences; over 15% are singletons. Input material: PBMCs or a T cell subset sorted from them (not recorded which). The receptors derive from a man younger than 35 who had mild COVID-19 (a few samples of this study predate the infection). Cell type and time point are not known.

V is TRBV7-2 and J is TRBJ2-5; D possibly uses TRBD1 or TRBD2 (5 bases each). This CDR3 region has 13 residues. The V and J ends lost 1 base and 5 bases respectively, with 8 bases between them. CDR1 SGHTA and CDR2 FQGNSA come from the germline V gene. The DNA of the CDR3 is TGTGCCAGCAGCTTAGTCAGGGACGAGACCCAGTACTTC. This encodes CASSLVRDETQYF.

The sample holds a few counts of this clonotype. The J gene is TRBJ1-2, the V gene TRBV7-2, with D possibly TRBD1 on 6 matching bases. Germline V lookup: CDR1 SGHTA, CDR2 FQGNSA. V was clipped by 5 bases and J by 8 bases, with 15 bases between them. The CDR3 has 13 residues. The CDR3 protein is CASSLLTGFGYTF. The DNA for the CDR3 is TGTGCCAGCAGCCTCCTCACAGGGTTCGGCTACACCTTC.

This clonotype was found once. The rearrangement joins TRBV19 to TRBJ1-5, with 8 positions matching TRBD1. With 7 bases clipped from V and 8 bases from J, the junction kept 7 bases outside the gene matches. The CDR3 totals 13 residues. Germline assignment: CDR1 LNHDA and CDR2 SQIVND (reference sequence). CDR3 residues: CASNYRGDEPQHF. DNA for the CDR3: TGTGCCAGTAATTACAGGGGGGACGAGCCCCAGCATTTT.

CDR3 DNA sequence: TGTGCCAGCAGCACAGGGACCTCTTACGAGCAGTACTTC. This encodes CASSTGTSYEQYF. V gene TRBV7-2 combines with J gene TRBJ2-7, with D perhaps matching TRBD1 (6 bases). V was clipped by 5 bases and J by 4 bases, with 12 bases between them. Per germline, CDR1 SGHTA and CDR2 FQGNSA. The CDR3 consists of 13 residues. The whole variable domain, remainder taken from reference TRBV7-2 and TRBJ2-7, is GAGVSQSPSNKVTEKGKDVELRCDPISGHTALYWYRQSLGQGLEFLIYFQGNSAPDKSGLPSDRFSAERTGGSVSTLTIQRTQQEDSAVYLCASSTGTSYEQYFGPGTRLTVT.

The gene calls are TRBV4-1 and TRBJ2-7, with 7 bases identical to TRBD2. This CDR3 is built from 15 residues. Looked up from germline, CDR1 is MGHRA and CDR2 is YSYEKL. The junction had 5 bases not matched to a gene; V was cut back by 1 base and J by 2 bases. The CDR3 nucleotides are TGCGCCAGCAGCCAAGTCCGGGGGGAGACCTACGAGCAGTACTTC. This codes for CASSQVRGETYEQYF.

This clonotype has only a few counts. J is TRBJ2-4 and V is TRBV29-1; maybe TRBD2 (5 bases). Germline V gene data show CDR1 as SQVTM and CDR2 as ANQGSEA. V was trimmed by 4 bases and J by 6 bases, leaving 13 bases between them. This CDR3 spans 13 amino acids. The CDR3 nucleotides are TGCAGCGTTGTAGGGCAGCGGAGAAACATTCAGTACTTC. It codes for CSVVGQRRNIQYF.

This clonotype was detected many times. This chain joins TRBV4-2 and TRBJ1-1; the D gene is possibly TRBD1 (6 bases). Germline V gene lookup returns CDR1 LGHNA and CDR2 YNFKEQ. This CDR3 is 12 amino acids long. V lost 3 bases, J lost 11 bases, and 13 bases lay in between. The CDR3 bases are TGTGCCAGCAGCCAGACTGACAGGCTGGCTTTCTTT. It yields the protein CASSQTDRLAFF.

The gene calls are TRBV5-6 and TRBJ2-5; D remains ambiguous. Between the trimmed V and J ends, which lost 0 bases and 0 bases, there was a span of 6 bases. Germline V gives CDR1 SGHDT, CDR2 YYEEEE. The CDR3 extends over 14 amino acids. For the CDR3, the DNA is TGTGCCAGCAGCTTGGAGCAGAACCAAGAGACCCAGTACTTC. Its translation is CASSLEQNQETQYF.

The chain joins TRBV7-2 to TRBJ1-1; the D is unclear. With 2 bases removed from V and 3 bases from J, the gap between germline ends came to 13 bases. The CDR3 extends over 15 amino acids. Germline-derived CDR1 and CDR2 are SGHTA and FQGNSA. The CDR3 DNA sequence: TGTGCCAGCAGCTTATTTCCGCGGTCGGACACTGAAGCTTTCTTT. This gives the protein CASSLFPRSDTEAFF.

This clonotype was observed a handful of times. The chain joins TRBV6-2 or TRBV6-3 to TRBJ2-3; D perhaps matches TRBD1 (6 bases). This CDR3 is 16 amino acids long. With 6 bases removed from V and 5 bases from J, the gap between germline ends came to 21 bases. Germline V gene sequence: CDR1 MNHEY, CDR2 SVGEGT. Here the CDR3 DNA reads TGTGCCAGCAGCCGACGCGCGCCAGGGGTTGGAGATACGCAGTATTTT. Protein sequence: CASSRRAPGVGDTQYF.

This clonotype was seen more than once but under ten times. The CDR3 nucleotides read TGCGCCAGCAGCCATGGAGGGTCACTTATGAACACTGAAGCTTTCTTT. Protein sequence: CASSHGGSLMNTEAFF. The V gene is TRBV4-3, the J gene TRBJ1-1; no reliable D call. The CDR3 length is 16 residues. Germline assignment: CDR1 LGHNA and CDR2 YSLEER. V lost 3 bases to trimming and J lost 0 bases, with 14 bases between them.

The gene calls are TRBV25-1 and TRBJ1-2; 8 positions match TRBD1. The CDR3 spans 15 residues. The trim removed 3 bases at V and 2 bases at J, leaving 5 bases unmatched. Germline V CDR1 and CDR2: MGHDK, SYGVNS. As DNA, the CDR3 is TGTGCCAGCAGTGAGCTCACAGGGGGAAACTATGGCTACACCTTC. Residues: CASSELTGGNYGYTF.

This clonotype was detected many times. CDR3 protein: CASSPGGPRETQYF. For the CDR3, the DNA is TGTGCCAGCAGCCCGGGGGGGCCCAGAGAGACCCAGTACTTC. V and J are TRBV7-8 and TRBJ2-5; 8 bases align to TRBD2. Germline CDR1 SGHVS, CDR2 FQNEAQ. This CDR3 is built from 14 residues. Trimming at V came to 5 bases and at J to 4 bases, leaving 6 bases not matched to a gene.

This clonotype was detected only a few times. The genes are TRBV20-1 and TRBJ1-4; D not certain. Germline V gives CDR1 DFQATT, CDR2 SNEGSKA (reference sequence). Trimming shortened V by 1 base and J by 4 bases, and 10 bases separated the two germline ends. The CDR3 covers 14 residues. The CDR3 DNA reads as TGCAGTGCTAGAGGACGCCTTCTTAATGAAAAACTGTTTTTT. Encoded protein: CSARGRLLNEKLFF.